The 7 T cell receptor beta chains listed next were all sequenced from one sample in a study of cytomegalovirus exposure and HLA in healthy donors. The study ran its PCR with 60 Vbeta and 13 Jbeta primers. Sequencing was performed with immunoSEQ multiplex PCR; in TCRdb, only in-frame clones are kept and a portion is missing. Of some 160,000 clones in the sample, around 73% are singletons; the top ten hold over 2%. The sequenced material came from PBMCs. All receptors come from a man between 60 and 75 years old in good health and CMV-seronegative.

The chain combines TRBV5-1 with TRBJ1-1; 9 positions agree with TRBD1. CDR1 and CDR2 (germline): SGHRS, YFSETQ. CDR3 length equals 14 residues. V trimming: 4 bases; J trimming: 3 bases; junction bases outside the gene matches: 4. The CDR3 is CASSNDRGDTEAFF. DNA for the CDR3: TGCGCCAGCAGCAACGACAGGGGGGACACTGAAGCTTTCTTT.

The rearrangement links TRBV29-1 to TRBJ1-4, with a tentative D call TRBD1 (5 bases). Per the germline V gene, CDR1 is SQVTM and CDR2 is ANQGSEA. The CDR3 extends over 13 amino acids. The V gene lost 3 bases and the J gene lost 7 bases, with 12 bases spanning the gap. The CDR3 here is CSVDYGGGEKLFF. For the CDR3, the DNA is TGCAGCGTTGACTACGGGGGGGGTGAAAAACTGTTTTTT.

The V and J genes are TRBV9 and TRBJ1-1; no definite D call. There are 14 residues in the CDR3. V lost 0 bases, J lost 2 bases, and 8 bases lay in between. Per germline, CDR1 SGDLS and CDR2 YYNGEE. CDR3 sequence reads: CASSVGPDNTEAFF. The DNA of the CDR3 is TGTGCCAGCAGCGTAGGGCCTGATAACACTGAAGCTTTCTTT.

V usage is TRBV19 and J usage is TRBJ2-7, with 7 bases matching TRBD1. Germline assignment: CDR1 LNHDA and CDR2 SQIVND (reference sequence). This CDR3 comprises 11 residues. V gave up 4 bases and J gave up 7 bases; unmatched junction bases: 1. CDR3 in amino acids: CASSTGGEQYF. The CDR3 region has the DNA TGTGCCAGTAGTACAGGGGGTGAGCAGTACTTC.

This chain links TRBV29-1 with TRBJ1-1; 11 nucleotides match TRBD1. Losses at the gene ends were 6 bases for V and 5 bases for J; bases not matched to a gene: 11. CDR1 and CDR2 from the germline V gene are SQVTM and ANQGSEA. The CDR3 length is 15 residues. CDR3 DNA: TGCAGCGTCGTAACGGAGGACAGGGGGCGAACTGAAGCTTTCTTT. Amino acids: CSVVTEDRGRTEAFF.

This clone was observed a few times. V is TRBV9 and J is TRBJ1-2, with D perhaps TRBD1 (5 bases). Trimming shortened V by 3 bases and J by 4 bases, and 19 bases separated the two germline ends. Germline lookup yields CDR1 SGDLS and CDR2 YYNGEE. The CDR3 extends over 16 amino acids. Written as DNA, the CDR3 is TGTGCCAGCAGCGCAAGTTCGGGGGTCGGCCCCTATGGCTACACCTTC. Encoded protein: CASSASSGVGPYGYTF.

This sequence joins TRBV2 and TRBJ2-2; 7 bases are a match to TRBD1. Germline V gene sequence: CDR1 SNHLY, CDR2 FYNNEI. Unmatched junction bases numbered 2, after V lost 3 bases and J lost 4 bases. This CDR3 region has 14 residues. The CDR3 DNA is TGTGCCAGCAGTGAGTCAGGGGGCACCGGGGAGCTGTTTTTT. This gives the protein CASSESGGTGELFF.